The 5 T cell receptor beta chains listed next were all sequenced from one sample in a study of beta chain features in type 1 diabetes. Their antigens remain unidentified. Expressed TCRB transcripts got sequenced, as all isolated RNA was reverse transcribed. Profiling relied on immunoSEQ multiplex PCR, and the TCRdb table lists in-frame clones only, not all of them. In the table there are 630,000 or so clones, roughly 13% of which are singletons. Study-wide results and caveats: In every one of the four CD4+ subsets, TCRB CDR3s were moderately but significantly shorter in Type 1 diabetes patients.

The source material was naive CD4+ T cells from blood. All receptors come from a man aged 18 to 30 with type 1 diabetes.

The table lists this clone with a few counts. V is TRBV7-2 and J is TRBJ2-1; D unclear. V lost 5 bases and J 8 bases, leaving 10 bases between the germline ends. The CDR3 covers 12 residues. Germline lookup yields CDR1 SGHTA and CDR2 FQGNSA. As DNA, the CDR3 is TGTGCCAGCAGCGATCAAAGGTATGAGCAGTTCTTC. Translation gives CASSDQRYEQFF.

This clone was observed a handful of times. The rearrangement uses TRBV2 and TRBJ2-3, with no clear D. Germline V gene lookup returns CDR1 SNHLY and CDR2 FYNNEI. This CDR3 is built from 11 residues. The V end lost 8 bases, the J end lost 2 bases, and 5 bases lay between the germline ends. The CDR3 loop is CASANTDTQYF. CDR3 DNA: TGTGCCAGCGCCAACACAGATACGCAGTATTTT.

In its sample, this clone was seen a few times. The chain joins TRBV28 to TRBJ2-3; TRBD1 agrees at 7 bases. This CDR3 spans 15 amino acids. From germline, CDR1 is MDHEN and CDR2 SYDVKM. V lost 8 bases and J lost 5; bases outside the gene matches: 13. The chain's CDR3 is CASPPGTDYRDTQYF. Here the CDR3 DNA reads TGTGCCAGCCCTCCCGGGACAGACTACAGAGATACGCAGTATTTT.

This clone was observed a handful of times. The genes are TRBV5-6 and TRBJ2-1, with D possibly matching TRBD1 (5 bases). V was clipped by 1 base and J by 8 bases, with 7 bases between them. The CDR3 has 12 amino acids. The germline V gene encodes CDR1 SGHDT and CDR2 YYEEEE. The CDR3 region is CASSLQGDEQFF. The CDR3 DNA reads as TGTGCCAGCAGCTTGCAAGGGGATGAGCAGTTCTTC.

In its sample, this clone was seen a few times. The V call is TRBV9, the J call TRBJ2-1; 9 nucleotides agree with TRBD2. Germline lookup yields CDR1 SGDLS and CDR2 YYNGEE. CDR3 length: 16 amino acids. The J segment lost 4 bases and the V segment lost 0 bases, leaving 5 bases of the junction unmatched. CDR3 nucleotide sequence: TGTGCCAGCAGCGTAGCTCCGGGACTAGCTTACAATGAGCAGTTCTTC. The encoded protein is CASSVAPGLAYNEQFF.